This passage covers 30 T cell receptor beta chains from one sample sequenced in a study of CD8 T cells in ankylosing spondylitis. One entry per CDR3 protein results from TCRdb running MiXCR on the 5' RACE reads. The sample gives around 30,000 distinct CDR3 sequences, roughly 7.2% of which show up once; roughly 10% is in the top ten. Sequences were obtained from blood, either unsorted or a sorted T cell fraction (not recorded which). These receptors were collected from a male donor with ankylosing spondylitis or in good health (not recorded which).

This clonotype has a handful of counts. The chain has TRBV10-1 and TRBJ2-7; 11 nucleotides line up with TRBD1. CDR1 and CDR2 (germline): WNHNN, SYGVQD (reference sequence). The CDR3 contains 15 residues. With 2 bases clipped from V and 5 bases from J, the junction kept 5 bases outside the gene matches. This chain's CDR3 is CASSEGQGARDEQYF. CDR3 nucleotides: TGCGCCAGCAGTGAGGGACAGGGGGCGCGGGACGAGCAGTACTTC.

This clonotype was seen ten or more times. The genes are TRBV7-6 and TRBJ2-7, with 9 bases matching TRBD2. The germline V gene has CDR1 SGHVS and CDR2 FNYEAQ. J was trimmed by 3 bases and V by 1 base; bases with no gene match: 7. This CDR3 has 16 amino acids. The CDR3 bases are TGTGCCAGCAGCTTAGGAGAGGGTAGCGGGAGCTACGAGCAGTACTTC. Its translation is CASSLGEGSGSYEQYF.

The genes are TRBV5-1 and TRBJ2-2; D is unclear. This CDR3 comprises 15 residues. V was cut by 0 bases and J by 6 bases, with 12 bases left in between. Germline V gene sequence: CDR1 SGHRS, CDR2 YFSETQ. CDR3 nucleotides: TGCGCCAGCAGCTTGGATCAAGGTATCTCCGGGGAGCTGTTTTTT. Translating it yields CASSLDQGISGELFF. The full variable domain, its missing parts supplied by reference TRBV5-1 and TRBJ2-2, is KAGVTQTPRYLIKTRGQQVTLSCSPISGHRSVSWYQQTPGQGLQFLFEYFSETQRNKGNFPGRFSGRQFSNSRSEMNVSTLELGDSALYLCASSLDQGISGELFFGEGSRLTVL.

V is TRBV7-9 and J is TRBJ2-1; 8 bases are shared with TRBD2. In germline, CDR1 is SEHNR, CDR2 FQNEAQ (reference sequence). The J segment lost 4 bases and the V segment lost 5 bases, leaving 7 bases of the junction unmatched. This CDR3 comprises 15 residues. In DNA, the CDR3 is TGTGCCAGCAGCCTGAGCGGGAGCGGATACAATGAGCAGTTCTTC. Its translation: CASSLSGSGYNEQFF.

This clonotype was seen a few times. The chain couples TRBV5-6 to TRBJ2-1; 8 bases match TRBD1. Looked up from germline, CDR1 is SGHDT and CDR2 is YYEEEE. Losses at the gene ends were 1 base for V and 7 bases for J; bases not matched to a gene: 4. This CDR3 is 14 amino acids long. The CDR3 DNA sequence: TGTGCCAGCAGCTTGAGACAGGGGTCGAATGAGCAGTTCTTC. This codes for CASSLRQGSNEQFF.

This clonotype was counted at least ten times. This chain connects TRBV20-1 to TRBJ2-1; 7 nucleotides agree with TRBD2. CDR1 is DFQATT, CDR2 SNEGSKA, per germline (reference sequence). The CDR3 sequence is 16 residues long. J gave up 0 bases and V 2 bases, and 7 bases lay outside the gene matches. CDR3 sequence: CSARTLSGNSYNEQFF. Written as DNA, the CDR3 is TGCAGTGCTAGAACCCTGAGCGGGAACTCCTACAATGAGCAGTTCTTC.

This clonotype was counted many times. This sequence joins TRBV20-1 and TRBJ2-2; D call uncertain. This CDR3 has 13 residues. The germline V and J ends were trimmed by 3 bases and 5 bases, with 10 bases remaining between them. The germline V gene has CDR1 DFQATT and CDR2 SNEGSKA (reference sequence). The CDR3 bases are TGCAGTGCTAGCCAGGTCATTACCGGGGAGCTGTTTTTT. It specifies CSASQVITGELFF.

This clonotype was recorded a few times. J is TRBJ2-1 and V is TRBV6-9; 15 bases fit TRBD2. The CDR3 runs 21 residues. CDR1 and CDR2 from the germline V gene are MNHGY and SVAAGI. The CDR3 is CGASYSRTSGRASGKDNEQFF. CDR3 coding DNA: TGTGGGGCCAGTTATTCGCGGACTAGCGGGAGGGCCTCGGGTAAAGACAATGAGCAGTTCTTC.

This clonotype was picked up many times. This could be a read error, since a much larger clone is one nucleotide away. This CDR3 reads CATSGPGLAGGDEQYF. The CDR3, as DNA: TGTGCCACCAGTGGCCCGGGACTAGCGGGAGGAGACGAGCAGTACTTC. The V and J genes are TRBV24-1 and TRBJ2-7; TRBD2 matches at 15 bases. The length of the CDR3 is 16 residues. Unmatched junction bases numbered 6, after V lost 5 bases and J lost 5 bases. Germline lookup yields CDR1 KGHDR and CDR2 SFDVKD.

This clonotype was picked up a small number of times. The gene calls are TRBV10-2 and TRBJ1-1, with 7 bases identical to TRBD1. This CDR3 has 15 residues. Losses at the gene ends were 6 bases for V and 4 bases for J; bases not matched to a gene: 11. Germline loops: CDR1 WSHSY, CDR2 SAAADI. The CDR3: CASRGRGEKATEAFF. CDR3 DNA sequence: TGCGCCAGCAGGGGCAGGGGGGAAAAGGCCACTGAAGCTTTCTTT.

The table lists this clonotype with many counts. CDR3 in amino acids: CSVERAGELFF. The CDR3 bases are TGCAGCGTTGAAAGGGCGGGGGAGCTGTTTTTT. The chain combines TRBV29-1 with TRBJ2-2; D is ambiguous. The CDR3 sequence is 11 residues long. V lost 2 bases, J lost 8 bases, and 6 bases lay in between. Germline values: CDR1 SQVTM, CDR2 ANQGSEA.

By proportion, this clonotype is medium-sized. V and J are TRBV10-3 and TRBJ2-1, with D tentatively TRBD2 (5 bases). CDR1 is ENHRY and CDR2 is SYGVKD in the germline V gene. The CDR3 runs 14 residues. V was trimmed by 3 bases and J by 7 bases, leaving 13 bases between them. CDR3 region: CAISELGTRNEQFF. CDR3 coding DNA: TGTGCCATCAGTGAATTGGGAACTAGGAATGAGCAGTTCTTC.

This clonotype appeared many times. CDR3 sequence: CASRKGGGVLSYEQYF. The CDR3 DNA follows: TGTGCCAGCAGAAAAGGGGGGGGGGTTCTCTCCTACGAGCAGTACTTC. This rearrangement joins TRBV28 to TRBJ2-7, with TRBD2 as a possible D gene (7 bases). V shed 6 bases and J shed 0 bases, with 18 bases lying between them. The CDR3 spans 16 residues. CDR1 is MDHEN and CDR2 is SYDVKM in the germline V gene.

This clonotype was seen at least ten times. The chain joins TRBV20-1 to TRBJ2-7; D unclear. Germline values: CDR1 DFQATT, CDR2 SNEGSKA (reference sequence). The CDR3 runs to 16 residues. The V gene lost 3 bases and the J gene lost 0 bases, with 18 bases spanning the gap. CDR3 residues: CSASGIRSLSSYEQYF. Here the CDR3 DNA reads TGCAGTGCTAGCGGAATCAGGTCTCTGAGCTCCTACGAGCAGTACTTC.

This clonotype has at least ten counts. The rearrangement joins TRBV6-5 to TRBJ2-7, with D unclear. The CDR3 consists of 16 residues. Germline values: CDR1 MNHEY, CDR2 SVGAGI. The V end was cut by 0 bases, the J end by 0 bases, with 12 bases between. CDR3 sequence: CASSYSTVSSSYEQYF. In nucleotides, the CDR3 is TGTGCCAGCAGTTACTCTACCGTTTCGAGCTCCTACGAGCAGTACTTC.

The chain's CDR3 is CASSLMQGPGGELFF. CDR3 coding DNA: TGTGCCAGCAGCTTAATGCAGGGGCCCGGAGGGGAGCTGTTTTTT. The chain links TRBV7-6 to TRBJ2-2; possible D gene TRBD1, 6 bases. Trimming pared 2 bases from V and 8 bases from J, leaving 15 bases between. The CDR3 sequence is 15 residues long. The germline gives CDR1 SGHVS, CDR2 FNYEAQ.

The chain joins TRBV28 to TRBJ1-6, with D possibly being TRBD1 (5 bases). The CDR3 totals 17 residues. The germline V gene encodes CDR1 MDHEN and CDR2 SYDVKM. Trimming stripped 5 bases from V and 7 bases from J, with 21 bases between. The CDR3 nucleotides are TGTGCCAGCAGTCCCGCCGGGACCCTGGGAGGAAATTCACCCCTCCACTTT. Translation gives CASSPAGTLGGNSPLHF.

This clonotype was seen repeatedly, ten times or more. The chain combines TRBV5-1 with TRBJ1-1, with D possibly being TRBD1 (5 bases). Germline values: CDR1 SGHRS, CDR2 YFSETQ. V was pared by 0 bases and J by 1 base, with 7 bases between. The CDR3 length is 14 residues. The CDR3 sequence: CASSLEGRNTEAFF. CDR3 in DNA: TGCGCCAGCAGCTTGGAGGGGAGGAACACTGAAGCTTTCTTT.

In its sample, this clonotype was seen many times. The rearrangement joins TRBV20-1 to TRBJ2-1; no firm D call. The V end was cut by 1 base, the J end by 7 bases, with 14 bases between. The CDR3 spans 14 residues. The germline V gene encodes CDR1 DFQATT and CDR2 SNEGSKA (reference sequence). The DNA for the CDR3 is TGCAGTGCTAGAGGGTGGTCCATTCAGAATGAGCAGTTCTTC. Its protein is CSARGWSIQNEQFF.

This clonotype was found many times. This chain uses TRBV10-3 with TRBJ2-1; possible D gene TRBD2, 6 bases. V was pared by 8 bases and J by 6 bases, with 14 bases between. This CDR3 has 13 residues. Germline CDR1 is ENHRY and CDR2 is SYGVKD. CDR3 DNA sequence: TGTGCCATCGGGACTGCTTTTTCCAATGAGCAGTTCTTC. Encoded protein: CAIGTAFSNEQFF.

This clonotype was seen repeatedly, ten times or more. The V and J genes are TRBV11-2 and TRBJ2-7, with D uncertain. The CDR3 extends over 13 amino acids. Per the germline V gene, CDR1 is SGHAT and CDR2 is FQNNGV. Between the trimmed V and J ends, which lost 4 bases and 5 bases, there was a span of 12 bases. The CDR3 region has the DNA TGTGCCAGCAGCTCAGCTAGTTACCACGAGCAGTACTTC. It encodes CASSSASYHEQYF.

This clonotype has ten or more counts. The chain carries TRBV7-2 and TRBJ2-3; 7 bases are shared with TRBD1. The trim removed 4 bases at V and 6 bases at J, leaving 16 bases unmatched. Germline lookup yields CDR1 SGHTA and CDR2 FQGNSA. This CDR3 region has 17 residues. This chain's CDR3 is CASSSSGTATRRDTQYF. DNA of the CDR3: TGTGCCAGCAGCTCCTCCGGGACAGCGACCCGACGCGATACGCAGTATTTT. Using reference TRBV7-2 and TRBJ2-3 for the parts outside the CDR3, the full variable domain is GAGVSQSPSNKVTEKGKDVELRCDPISGHTALYWYRQSLGQGLEFLIYFQGNSAPDKSGLPSDRFSAERTGGSVSTLTIQRTQQEDSAVYLCASSSSGTATRRDTQYFGPGTRLTVL.

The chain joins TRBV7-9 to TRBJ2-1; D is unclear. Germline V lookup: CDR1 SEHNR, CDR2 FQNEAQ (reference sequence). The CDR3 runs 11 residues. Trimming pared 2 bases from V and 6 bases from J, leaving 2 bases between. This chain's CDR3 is CASSLLNEQFF. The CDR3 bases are TGTGCCAGCAGCTTACTCAATGAGCAGTTCTTC.

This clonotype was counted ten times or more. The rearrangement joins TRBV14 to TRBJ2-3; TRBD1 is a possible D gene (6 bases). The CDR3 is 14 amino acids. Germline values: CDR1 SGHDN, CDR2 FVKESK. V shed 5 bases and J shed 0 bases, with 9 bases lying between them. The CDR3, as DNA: TGTGCCAGCAGCTTGACAGGTAGCACAGATACGCAGTATTTT. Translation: CASSLTGSTDTQYF.

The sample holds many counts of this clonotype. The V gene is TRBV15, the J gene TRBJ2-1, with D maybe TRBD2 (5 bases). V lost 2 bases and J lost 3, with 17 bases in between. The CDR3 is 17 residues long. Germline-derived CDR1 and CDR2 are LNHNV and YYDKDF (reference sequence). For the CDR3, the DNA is TGTGCCACCAGCAGACCGAGGGTCCTAGGAGGCTACAATGAGCAGTTCTTC. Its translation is CATSRPRVLGGYNEQFF.

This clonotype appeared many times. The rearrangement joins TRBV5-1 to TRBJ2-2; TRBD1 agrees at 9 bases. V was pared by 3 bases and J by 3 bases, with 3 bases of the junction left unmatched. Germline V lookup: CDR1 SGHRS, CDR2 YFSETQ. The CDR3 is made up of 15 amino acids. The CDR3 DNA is TGCGCCAGCAGCTACGGACAGGGGTACACCGGGGAGCTGTTTTTT. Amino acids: CASSYGQGYTGELFF.

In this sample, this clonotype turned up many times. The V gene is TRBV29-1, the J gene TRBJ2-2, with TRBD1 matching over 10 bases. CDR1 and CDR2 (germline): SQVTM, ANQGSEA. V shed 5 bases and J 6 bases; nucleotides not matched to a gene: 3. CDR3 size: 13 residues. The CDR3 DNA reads TGCAGCGTTCGGACAGGGGGTGCCGGGGAGCTGTTTTTT. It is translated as CSVRTGGAGELFF.

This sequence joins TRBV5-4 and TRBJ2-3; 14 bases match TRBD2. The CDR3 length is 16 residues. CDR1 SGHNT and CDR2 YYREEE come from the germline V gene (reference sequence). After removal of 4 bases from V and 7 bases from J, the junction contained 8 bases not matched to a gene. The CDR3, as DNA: TGTGCCAGCAGCGTGGGAGGACTAGCGGGAGGCCATACGCAGTATTTT. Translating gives CASSVGGLAGGHTQYF.

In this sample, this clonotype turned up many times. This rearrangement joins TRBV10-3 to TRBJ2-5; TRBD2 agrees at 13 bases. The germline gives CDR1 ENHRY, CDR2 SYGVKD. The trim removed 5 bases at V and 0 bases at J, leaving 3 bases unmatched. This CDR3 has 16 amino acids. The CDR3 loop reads CAISSGTSGNQETQYF. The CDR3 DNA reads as TGTGCCATCAGTAGTGGGACTAGCGGGAACCAAGAGACCCAGTACTTC.

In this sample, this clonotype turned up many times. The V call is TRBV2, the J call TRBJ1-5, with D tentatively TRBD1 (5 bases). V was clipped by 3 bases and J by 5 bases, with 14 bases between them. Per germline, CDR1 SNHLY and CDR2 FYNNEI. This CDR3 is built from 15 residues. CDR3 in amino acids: CASSESAKGYQPQHF. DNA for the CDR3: TGTGCCAGCAGTGAGTCGGCGAAGGGGTATCAGCCCCAGCATTTT.